Presented here are 19 T cell receptor beta chains from one specimen sequenced in a study of spatial heterogeneity in lung cancer. TCRdb re-derived calls from the 5' RACE reads in MiXCR, one entry per CDR3 protein. This table holds 13,000 or so distinct CDR3 sequences, approximately 3.5% found once. The time point here: sample taken at primary tumor resection. The sequencing used PBMCs, collected at surgery. The receptor set was obtained from a male donor with early-stage non-small cell lung cancer.

At least ten counts were recorded for this clonotype. The chain links TRBV5-1 to TRBJ2-6, with 8 positions matching TRBD1. This CDR3 region has 18 residues. CDR1 SGHRS and CDR2 YFSETQ come from the germline V gene. V lost 1 base to trimming and J lost 1 base; unmatched junction nucleotides: 7. The CDR3 nucleotides read TGCGCCAGCAGCTTGACTCCGGACAGGGCATCTGGGGCCAACGTCCTGACTTTC. As protein: CASSLTPDRASGANVLTF.

Ten or more counts support this clonotype. The chain combines TRBV7-2 with TRBJ2-5; 9 nucleotides match TRBD2. Germline loops: CDR1 SGHTA, CDR2 FQGNSA. The CDR3 consists of 16 residues. V trimming: 1 base; J trimming: 4 bases; junction bases outside the gene matches: 7. The CDR3 here is CASSLVAGGPGETQYF. The CDR3 DNA reads as TGTGCCAGCAGCTTAGTTGCGGGAGGGCCAGGAGAGACCCAGTACTTC.

This clonotype was seen ten or more times. The chain joins TRBV27 to TRBJ2-3; 11 nucleotides line up with TRBD1. This CDR3 is 17 amino acids long. Per the germline V gene, CDR1 is MNHEY and CDR2 is SMNVEV (reference sequence). Unmatched junction bases numbered 12, after V lost 5 bases and J lost 5 bases. In DNA form, the CDR3 reads TGTGCCAGCAGTCTCACCATGGACAGGGGGCGCGGAGATACGCAGTATTTT. The encoded protein is CASSLTMDRGRGDTQYF.

This clonotype was detected ten times or more. The V and J genes are TRBV7-9 and TRBJ2-5; possible D gene TRBD2, 6 bases. Germline V lookup: CDR1 SEHNR, CDR2 FQNEAQ (reference sequence). This CDR3 is 15 amino acids long. V was shortened by 0 bases and J by 4 bases, with 12 bases between the two germline ends. Here the CDR3 DNA reads TGTGCCAGCAGCTTAGCCGGGAGTTCGGGAGAGACCCAGTACTTC. Translating it yields CASSLAGSSGETQYF.

The V gene is TRBV4-3, the J gene TRBJ1-6, with D perhaps TRBD1 (5 bases). V shed 5 bases and J shed 5 bases, with 10 bases lying between them. CDR3 length equals 14 residues. CDR1 LGHNA and CDR2 YSLEER come from the germline V gene. The CDR3 loop reads CASSAQGDNSPLHF. DNA for the CDR3: TGCGCCAGCAGCGCCCAGGGAGATAATTCACCCCTCCACTTT.

This clonotype was counted many times. This chain connects TRBV28 to TRBJ2-7; 12 bases agree with TRBD2. CDR1 is MDHEN, CDR2 SYDVKM, per germline. After removal of 4 bases from V and 0 bases from J, the junction contained 7 bases not matched to a gene. The CDR3 sequence is 17 residues long. In DNA form, the CDR3 reads TGTGCCAGCAGTTCTGGACTAGCGGGGCCTGCCTCCTACGAGCAGTACTTC. It codes for CASSSGLAGPASYEQYF.

This clonotype was seen repeatedly, ten times or more. The chain is built from TRBV9 and TRBJ2-7, with 9 bases identical to TRBD2. The CDR3 covers 15 residues. V lost 0 bases, J lost 6 bases, and 7 bases stayed unmatched. Germline CDR1 reads SGDLS; CDR2 reads YYNGEE. For the CDR3, the DNA is TGTGCCAGCAGCGTAGGGGTTAGCGGGAGAGGCGAGCAGTACTTC. This encodes CASSVGVSGRGEQYF. The full variable domain, its missing parts supplied by reference TRBV9 and TRBJ2-7, is DSGVTQTPKHLITATGQRVTLRCSPRSGDLSVYWYQQSLDQGLQFLIQYYNGEERAKGNILERFSAQQFPDLHSELNLSSLELGDSALYFCASSVGVSGRGEQYFGPGTRLTVT.

This clonotype was picked up many times. V and J are TRBV19 and TRBJ2-1, with D unresolved. The germline gives CDR1 LNHDA, CDR2 SQIVND (reference sequence). The CDR3 extends over 13 amino acids. V lost 0 bases and J 8 bases, leaving 8 bases between the germline ends. The CDR3 sequence is CASSIDPDDEQFF. The CDR3 DNA sequence: TGTGCCAGTAGTATAGATCCGGACGATGAGCAGTTCTTC.

In this sample, this clonotype turned up many times. One end of the junction varies from germline; a read error may be responsible. V usage is TRBV7-7 and J usage is TRBJ2-1; either TRBD1 or TRBD2 may supply D (5 bases each). CDR1 is SSHAT and CDR2 is FNYEAQ in the germline V gene (reference sequence). The CDR3 contains 15 residues. CDR3 in amino acids: CASSPGPSEGNEQFF. CDR3 DNA: TGTGCTAGCAGCCCAGGGCCGAGTGAGGGCAATGAGCAGTTCTTC.

There are many counts of this clonotype. The V gene is TRBV24-1, the J gene TRBJ2-4, with 9 bases that match TRBD2. CDR1 and CDR2 from the germline V gene are KGHDR and SFDVKD. The CDR3 loop spans 13 amino acids. J lost 7 bases, V lost 9 bases, and 6 bases had no gene match. CDR3 residues: CATSAGGMNIQYF. CDR3 nucleotide sequence: TGTGCCACCTCCGCGGGAGGGATGAACATTCAGTACTTC.

This clonotype was recorded at least ten times. The chain has TRBV24-1 and TRBJ1-2; 7 bases fit TRBD1. Per germline, CDR1 KGHDR and CDR2 SFDVKD. With V trimmed by 3 bases and J by 7 bases, 10 bases remained unmatched. The CDR3 sequence is 15 residues long. CDR3 residues: CATSDPGRGRSGYTF. Written as DNA, the CDR3 is TGTGCCACCAGTGATCCCGGGAGGGGGCGAAGTGGCTACACCTTC.

This clonotype was recorded at least ten times. This chain uses TRBV21-1 with TRBJ2-3; the DNA was not compared with TRBD2, the D call given in the table. TRBV21-1 corresponds to a pseudogene. The CDR3 is 17 amino acids. This CDR3 is CASSKGTKRSPTDTQYF. The DNA of the CDR3 is TGTGCCAGCAGCAAAGGGACTAAAAGGTCTCCCACAGATACGCAGTATTTT.

This clonotype was observed at least ten times. The V and J genes are TRBV11-2 and TRBJ2-5; 8 bases align to TRBD2. The germline gives CDR1 SGHAT, CDR2 FQNNGV. After removal of 3 bases from V and 5 bases from J, the junction contained 5 bases not matched to a gene. This CDR3 is built from 14 residues. The CDR3 nucleotides read TGTGCCAGCAGCTTCCAGCGCGGGGGGGAGACCCAGTACTTC. It encodes CASSFQRGGETQYF.

Details on this clonotype: This could be a read error, since a much larger clone is one nucleotide away. Because it lacks the conserved phenylalanine or tryptophan at the end, this CDR3 is likely a read error. The chain is built from TRBV7-2 and TRBJ2-7, with TRBD2 identical over 8 bases. Germline V CDR1 and CDR2: SGHTA, FQGNSA. Trimming cost V 5 bases and J 5 bases; bases outside gene matches: 8. The CDR3 has 14 residues. DNA of the CDR3: TGTGCCAGCAGCCCGACTAGCGAGTATCACGAGCAGTACTTG. This encodes CASSPTSEYHEQYL.

The rearrangement uses TRBV7-2 and TRBJ1-2; D unclear. V was shortened by 5 bases and J by 0 bases, with 13 bases between the two germline ends. This CDR3 has 15 residues. Germline CDR1 and CDR2: SGHTA and FQGNSA. CDR3 sequence reads: CASSRWSSTNYGYTF. The CDR3 DNA sequence: TGTGCCAGCAGCCGATGGAGTTCTACTAACTATGGCTACACCTTC.

This clonotype was seen many times. This rearrangement joins TRBV5-1 to TRBJ2-3, with D hard to call. CDR1 and CDR2 from the germline V gene are SGHRS and YFSETQ. V was pared by 1 base and J by 5 bases, with 11 bases between. CDR3 length: 14 residues. The CDR3 DNA sequence: TGCGCCAGCAGCTTGTGGAAGGCTGAAGATACGCAGTATTTT. It translates to CASSLWKAEDTQYF.

This clonotype occurred many times. The V gene is TRBV2, the J gene TRBJ2-2; 7 bases line up with TRBD2. Germline V gene sequence: CDR1 SNHLY, CDR2 FYNNEI. This CDR3 spans 15 amino acids. With 7 bases clipped from V and 0 bases from J, the junction kept 5 bases outside the gene matches. CDR3 region: CASTSSGANTGELFF. In DNA form, the CDR3 reads TGTGCCAGCACGTCTAGCGGAGCGAACACCGGGGAGCTGTTTTTT.

V usage is TRBV28 and J usage is TRBJ2-6; tentative D call: TRBD2 (6 bases). This CDR3 has 15 residues. Trimming removed 6 bases from V and 3 bases from J, with 12 bases in between. CDR1 MDHEN and CDR2 SYDVKM come from the germline V gene. The CDR3 coding sequence is TGTGCCAGCAGCCCCGAGGGAGGTGGGGCCAACGTCCTGACTTTC. This translates into CASSPEGGGANVLTF.

This clonotype was found many times. V and J are TRBV28 and TRBJ2-1; D is ambiguous. Germline V gene sequence: CDR1 MDHEN, CDR2 SYDVKM. This CDR3 is 12 amino acids long. Trimming cost V 5 bases and J 2 bases, with 4 bases left between them. The CDR3 bases are TGTGCCAGCAGTAGGGCCTACAATGAGCAGTTCTTC. Encoded protein: CASSRAYNEQFF.